The entry below describes one TCR beta chain. Its specificity is unknown. Clones were sequenced by immunoSEQ multiplex PCR, and TCRdb holds only the in-frame ones, with some missing. The sample holds roughly 1,500 clones, approximately 80% seen once. Brentuximab vedotin exposure varied, and every patient relapsed after autologous stem cell transplantation. Through magnetic negative selection, CD8+ T cells were separated from PBMCs that had been thawed. This CDR3 region has 18 residues. V dropped 4 bases and J dropped 5 bases, with 21 bases sitting between them. CDR1 MNHNS and CDR2 SASEGT come from the germline V gene. This sample stems from a study of PD-1 blockade in classical Hodgkin lymphoma. For the study at large: Once every 2 weeks, patients received intravenous nivolumab at 3 mg/kg. Study-wide findings and caveats: Those patients who began receiving nivolumab less than 1 year after ASCT had lower diversity, and they were excluded. The study found that TCR diversity rose significantly by C4D1 in CD4+ but not CD8+ cells. Causes of the repertoire differences remain undefined, possibly disease activity or prior therapy.

The chain employs TRBV6-1 and TRBJ2-6; D remains ambiguous. Sequencing used CD8+ T cells from blood, obtained at baseline. The clonotype comes from a human donor with classical Hodgkin lymphoma. The CDR3 sequence is CASSADLECNSRANVLTF. The CDR3 coding sequence is TGTGCCAGCAGTGCAGACCTGGAATGTAACAGTCGGGCCAACGTCCTGACTTTC.